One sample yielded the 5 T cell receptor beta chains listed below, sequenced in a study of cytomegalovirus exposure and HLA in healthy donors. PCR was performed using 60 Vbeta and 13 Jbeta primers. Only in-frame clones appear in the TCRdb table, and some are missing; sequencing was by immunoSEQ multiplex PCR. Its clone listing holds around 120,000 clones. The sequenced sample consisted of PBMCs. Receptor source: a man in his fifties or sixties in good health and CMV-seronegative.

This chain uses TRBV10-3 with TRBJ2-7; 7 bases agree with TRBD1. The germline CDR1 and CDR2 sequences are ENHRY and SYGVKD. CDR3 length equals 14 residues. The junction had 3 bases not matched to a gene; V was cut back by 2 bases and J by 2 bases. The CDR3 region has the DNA TGTGCCATCAGTGAGCGGGGACAGACCTACGAGCAGTACTTC. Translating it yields CAISERGQTYEQYF.

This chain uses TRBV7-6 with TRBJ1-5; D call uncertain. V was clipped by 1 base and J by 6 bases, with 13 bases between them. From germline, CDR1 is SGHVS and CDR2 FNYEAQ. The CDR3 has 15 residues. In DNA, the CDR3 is TGTGCCAGCAGCTTAGAAGGGCGGGAGGTTCAGCCCCAGCATTTT. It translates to CASSLEGREVQPQHF.

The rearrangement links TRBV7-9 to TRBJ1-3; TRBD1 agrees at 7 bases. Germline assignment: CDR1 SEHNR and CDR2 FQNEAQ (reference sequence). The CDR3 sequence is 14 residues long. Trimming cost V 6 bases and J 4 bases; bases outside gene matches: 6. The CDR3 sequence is CASREGASGNTIYF. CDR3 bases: TGTGCCAGCAGGGAGGGGGCCTCGGGAAACACCATATATTTT. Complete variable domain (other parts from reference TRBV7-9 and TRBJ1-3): DTGVSQNPRHKITKRGQNVTFRCDPISEHNRLYWYRQTLGQGPEFLTYFQNEAQLEKSRLLSDRFSAERPKGSFSTLEIQRTEQGDSAMYLCASREGASGNTIYFGEGSWLTVV.

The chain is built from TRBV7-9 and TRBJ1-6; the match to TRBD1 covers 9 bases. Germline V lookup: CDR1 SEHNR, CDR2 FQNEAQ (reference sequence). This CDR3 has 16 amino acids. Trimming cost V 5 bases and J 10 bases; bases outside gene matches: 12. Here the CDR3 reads CASSDSGTGLRSPLHF. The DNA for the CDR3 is TGTGCCAGCAGCGATTCTGGGACAGGGTTACGGTCACCCCTCCACTTT. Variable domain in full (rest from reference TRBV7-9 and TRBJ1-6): DTGVSQNPRHKITKRGQNVTFRCDPISEHNRLYWYRQTLGQGPEFLTYFQNEAQLEKSRLLSDRFSAERPKGSFSTLEIQRTEQGDSAMYLCASSDSGTGLRSPLHFGNGTRLTVT.

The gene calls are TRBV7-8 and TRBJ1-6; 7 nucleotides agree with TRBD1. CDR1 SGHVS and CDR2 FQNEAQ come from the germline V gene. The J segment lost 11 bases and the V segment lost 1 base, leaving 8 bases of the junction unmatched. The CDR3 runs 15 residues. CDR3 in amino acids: CASSLVQGDVPPLHF. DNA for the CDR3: TGTGCCAGCAGCTTAGTGCAGGGGGATGTTCCACCCCTCCACTTT.